This TCR beta chain was sequenced during a study of T-cell memory formation after mild COVID-19 (dated by TCRdb to the early 2020s). In terms of the full investigation: TCR sequence clusters from the two donors were found to be largely donor specific. In a couple of donors, T-cell clones that expanded and contracted after mild COVID-19 were followed by sequencing TCRalpha and TCRbeta repertoires longitudinally. The cohort was made up of two young adult volunteers, one female and one male, who were previously healthy. Paper-wide results and their limitations: Only a couple of mild cases were covered in the study, and larger cohorts including severe cases with pre-infection samples were considered necessary. Some responding clones were detected in pre-infection memory, suggesting pre-existing cross-reactive memory T cells joined the SARS-CoV-2 response. Clones that contracted from day 15 to 85 showed balanced CD4/CD8 phenotypes, whereas a second wave of clones that expanded from day 15 to 37 leaned towards CD4+. Contracting CD4+ clones appeared mostly in the CM and EM memory subsets, whereas CD8+ clones were enriched in EMRA. Whether the second-wave clones peaking on day 37 were SARS-CoV-2 specific was not confirmed.

Sequencing used an Illumina NovaSeq 6000. TCRalpha and TCRbeta cDNA libraries were constructed by 5'RACE with constant-segment primers, with sample barcodes and unique molecular identifiers being introduced. Trizol reagent was used to extract RNA from every sample. Library amplification was performed in two PCR steps, and a second sample barcode and Illumina TruSeq adapters were introduced in the second step. Sequencing of the libraries was done on an Illumina NovaSeq, producing 2 x 150 bp paired-end reads. As for the authors' bioinformatics: The reads were demultiplexed and collapsed into UMI-guided consensus sequences using migec v1.2.7. Using mixcr v2.1.11, UMI consensuses were aligned to TRA and TRB V and J templates and then assembled into clonotypes. A clonotype was counted as expanded or contracted only if both edgeR and NoisET called the change significant, with noise models trained on biological replicates. edgeR calls used a false discovery rate-adjusted p below 0.01 and a log2 fold-change threshold of 1. As an exploratory analysis of dynamics, PCA with hierarchical clustering was applied to max-normalized trajectories of the 1000 most abundant clonotypes. Each responding clone was given a CD4 or CD8 phenotype based on the CD4+ and CD8+ repertoires, which had been sequenced separately. TCRdb reprocessing: public reads trimmed at Q25 with fastp, clones called with MiXCR, in-frame beta chains kept. Identical CDR3 proteins give one entry, which carries the most common genes and DNA. The V and J calls and clone size come from TCRdb's table, not from the authors' own analysis. This sample comprises about 160,000 distinct CDR3 sequences, roughly 31% of them detected only once. The biggest ten clones account for around 12% of the sample.

The germline V gene (reference sequence) specifies SEHNR as CDR1 and FQNEAQ as CDR2. V is shortened by 5 bases, J by 3 bases, and the region joining them spans 24 bases. The CDR3 spans 18 residues, from the cysteine through the phenylalanine. Here the CDR3 DNA is all that survives: 54 bases in frame from base 1. Ficoll-Paque density gradient centrifugation was used to isolate PBMCs. This clonotype appeared a few times. Its specific antigen is unknown. Base qualities are not recorded, but no much larger clone differs from it by a single base. The clonotype comes from an adult woman who had mild COVID-19 (a few samples of this study predate the infection). The sample titles of this study are shuffled in the database, so cell type and time point are left out; the donor was told from shared clones. Here the chain combines TRBV7-9 and TRBJ2-3; TRBD1 is perhaps the D gene, given 6 matching bases. The specimen was PBMCs or a T cell subset sorted from them (not recorded which). The CDR3 corresponds to CASSTSLGARVPTDTQYF. The bases read TGTGCCAGCAGCACATCTCTGGGGGCTAGAGTTCCGACAGATACGCAGTATTTT. The entire variable domain, with the stretches around the CDR3 drawn from the reference TRBV7-9 and TRBJ2-3 proteins, is DTGVSQNPRHKITKRGQNVTFRCDPISEHNRLYWYRQTLGQGPEFLTYFQNEAQLEKSRLLSDRFSAERPKGSFSTLEIQRTEQGDSAMYLCASSTSLGARVPTDTQYFGPGTRLTVL.